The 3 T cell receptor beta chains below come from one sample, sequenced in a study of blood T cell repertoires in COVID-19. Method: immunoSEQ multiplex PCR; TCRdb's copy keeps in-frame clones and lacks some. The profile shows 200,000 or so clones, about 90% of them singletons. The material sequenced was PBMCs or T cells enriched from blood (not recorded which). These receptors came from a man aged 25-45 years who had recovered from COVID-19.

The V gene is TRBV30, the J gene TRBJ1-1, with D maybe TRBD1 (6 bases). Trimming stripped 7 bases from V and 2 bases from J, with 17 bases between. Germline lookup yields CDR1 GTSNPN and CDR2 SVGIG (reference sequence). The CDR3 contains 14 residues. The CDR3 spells CALNLGGSNTEAFF. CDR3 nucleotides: TGTGCCTTGAACCTAGGGGGTTCTAACACTGAAGCTTTCTTT.

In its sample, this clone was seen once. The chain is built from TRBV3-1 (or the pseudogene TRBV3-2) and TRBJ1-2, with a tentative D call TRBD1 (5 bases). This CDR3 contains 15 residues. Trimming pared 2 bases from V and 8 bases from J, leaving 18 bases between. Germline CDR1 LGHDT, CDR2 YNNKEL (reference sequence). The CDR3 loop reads CASSQQAGHLYGYTF. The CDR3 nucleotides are TGTGCCAGCAGCCAACAAGCGGGGCATTTGTACGGCTACACCTTC.

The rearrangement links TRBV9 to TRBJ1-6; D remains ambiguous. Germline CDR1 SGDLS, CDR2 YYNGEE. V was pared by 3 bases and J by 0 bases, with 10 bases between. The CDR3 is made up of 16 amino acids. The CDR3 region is CASSAPGTSYNSPLHF. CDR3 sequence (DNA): TGTGCCAGCAGCGCGCCAGGTACCTCCTATAATTCACCCCTCCACTTT. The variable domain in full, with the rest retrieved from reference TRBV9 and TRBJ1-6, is DSGVTQTPKHLITATGQRVTLRCSPRSGDLSVYWYQQSLDQGLQFLIQYYNGEERAKGNILERFSAQQFPDLHSELNLSSLELGDSALYFCASSAPGTSYNSPLHFGNGTRLTVT.